This entry is about one T cell receptor (beta chain). The antigen is unknown. These data originate in a study of OX40 agonist ivuxolimab in advanced cancers. Study summary: Dose-escalation patients' cancers were hepatocellular carcinoma, melanoma, renal cell or head and neck cancer.

Sequencing was performed with immunoSEQ multiplex PCR; in TCRdb, only in-frame clones are kept and a portion is missing. The table includes more than 70,000 clones, about 92% detected once. General study findings and limits: People who partly responded at 0.1-3.0 mg/kg had some of the least clonal expansion seen.

Germline V CDR1 and CDR2: SGDLS, YYNGEE. The CDR3 has 13 amino acids. V lost 3 bases and J lost 6; bases outside the gene matches: 3. The sample in question was CD4+ or CD8+ T cells sorted from blood, obtained in a trial of the OX40 agonist ivuxolimab. The source of this sequence is an adult with an advanced solid tumor such as melanoma, head and neck, liver or kidney cancer. J is TRBJ1-2 and V is TRBV9; 9 bases fit TRBD1. CDR3 region: CASSAWTGDGYTF. The CDR3 DNA follows: TGTGCCAGCAGCGCGTGGACAGGGGATGGCTACACCTTC.